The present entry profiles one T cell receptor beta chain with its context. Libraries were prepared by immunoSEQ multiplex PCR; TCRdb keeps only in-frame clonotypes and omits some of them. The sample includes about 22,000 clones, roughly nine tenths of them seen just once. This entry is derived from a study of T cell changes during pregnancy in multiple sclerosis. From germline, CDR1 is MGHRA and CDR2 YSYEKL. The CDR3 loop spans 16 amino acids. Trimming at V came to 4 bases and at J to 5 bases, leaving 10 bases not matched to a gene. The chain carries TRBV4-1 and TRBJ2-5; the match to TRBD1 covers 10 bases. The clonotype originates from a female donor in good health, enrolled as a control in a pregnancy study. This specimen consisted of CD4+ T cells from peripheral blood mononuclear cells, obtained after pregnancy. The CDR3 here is CASSPEGTGARETQYF. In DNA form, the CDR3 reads TGCGCCAGCAGCCCAGAAGGGACAGGGGCACGGGAGACCCAGTACTTC.